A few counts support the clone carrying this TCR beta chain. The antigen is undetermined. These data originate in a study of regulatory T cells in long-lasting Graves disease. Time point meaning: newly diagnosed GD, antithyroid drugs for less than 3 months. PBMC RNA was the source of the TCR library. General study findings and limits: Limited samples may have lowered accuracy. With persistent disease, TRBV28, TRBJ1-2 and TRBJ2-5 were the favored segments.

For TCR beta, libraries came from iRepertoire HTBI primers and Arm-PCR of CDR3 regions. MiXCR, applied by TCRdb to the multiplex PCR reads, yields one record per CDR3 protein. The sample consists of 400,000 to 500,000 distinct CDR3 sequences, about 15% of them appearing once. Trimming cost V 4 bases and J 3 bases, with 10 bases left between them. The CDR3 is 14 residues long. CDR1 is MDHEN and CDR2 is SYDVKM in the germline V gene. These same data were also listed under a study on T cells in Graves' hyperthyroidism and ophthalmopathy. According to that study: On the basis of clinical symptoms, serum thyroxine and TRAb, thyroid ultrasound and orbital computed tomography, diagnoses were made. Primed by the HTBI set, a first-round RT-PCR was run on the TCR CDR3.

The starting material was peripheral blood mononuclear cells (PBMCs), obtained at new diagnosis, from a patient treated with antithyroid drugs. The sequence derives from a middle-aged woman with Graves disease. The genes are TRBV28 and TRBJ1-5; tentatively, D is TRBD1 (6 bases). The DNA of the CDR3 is TGTGCCAGCAGTTCCAGGGGTAACAATCAGCCCCAGCATTTT. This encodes CASSSRGNNQPQHF.